This TCR beta chain was sequenced in a study of radiation and T cells in renal cell carcinoma. In the study overall: Nephrectomy followed 15 Gy stereotactic body radiation by 4 weeks. Study-wide results and limits: Top tumor clonotypes rose in blood 2 weeks post-radiation, then contracted.

Generated by immunoSEQ multiplex PCR, the TCRdb table keeps only in-frame clones and is missing some. The repertoire holds about 130,000 clones, about 88% seen once, with approximately 5.8% in the top ten. There are 13 residues in the CDR3. Germline CDR1 LGHNA, CDR2 YSLEER. V shed 4 bases and J 5 bases; nucleotides not matched to a gene: 3. The time point: blood 2 weeks post-SBRT. Indicated treatment: 15 Gy SBRT to primary tumor, nephrectomy 4 weeks later. Radiation-treated patients gave blood at baseline, week 2 and week 4. The tumor was a clear cell renal cell carcinoma. To note about this clone: What it binds is unknown.

The receptor was isolated from a woman in her 70s with renal cell carcinoma. This sequence joins TRBV4-3 and TRBJ2-5, with 8 bases that match TRBD1. The sequencing used blood, collected from a patient whose treatment included radiotherapy and nephrectomy. The CDR3 DNA reads as TGCGCCAGCAGCCGAAACAGGGGGGAGACCCAGTACTTC. It specifies CASSRNRGETQYF.